These 20 T cell receptor beta chains were all obtained from the same sample, sequenced in a study of STAT3 mutations in large granular lymphocyte leukemia. Notes on the study in general: Every T-LGLL patient had at least one immunodominant TCRbeta clonotype.

The antigens these receptors bind are not known. Sequencing was performed with immunoSEQ multiplex PCR; in TCRdb, only in-frame clones are kept and a portion is missing. The sample holds 30,000 to 45,000 clones, 70% to 90% seen once. The sample consisted of PBMCs. Receptors were obtained from a human donor with T large granular lymphocyte leukemia. Some clones in this sample may be carry-over from other donors' samples.

This chain links TRBV2 with TRBJ2-4, with 8 positions matching TRBD2. Per germline, CDR1 SNHLY and CDR2 FYNNEI. This CDR3 comprises 14 residues. Losses at the gene ends were 7 bases for V and 3 bases for J; bases not matched to a gene: 5. The CDR3 nucleotides read TGTGCCAGCATGGTCGGGGGGGGCAAAAACATTCAGTACTTC. It yields the protein CASMVGGGKNIQYF. The full variable domain, rest sourced from reference TRBV2 and TRBJ2-4, is EPEVTQTPSHQVTQMGQEVILRCVPISNHLYFYWYRQILGQKVEFLVSFYNNEISEKSEIFDDQFSVERPDGSNFTLKIRSTKLEDSAMYFCASMVGGGKNIQYFGAGTRLSVL.

The rearrangement uses TRBV5-4 and TRBJ1-1, with D possibly being TRBD1 (5 bases). Trimming took off 4 bases at V and 0 bases at J, with 10 bases between the two ends. The germline CDR1 and CDR2 sequences are SGHNT and YYREEE (reference sequence). The length of the CDR3 is 14 residues. The chain's CDR3 is CASSLTVMNTEAFF. CDR3 DNA sequence: TGTGCCAGCAGCCTGACAGTCATGAACACTGAAGCTTTCTTT.

This sequence joins TRBV5-5 and TRBJ2-7; 7 nucleotides agree with TRBD2. The germline gives CDR1 SGHKS, CDR2 YYEKEE (reference sequence). The CDR3 sequence is 16 residues long. V shed 2 bases, J shed 1 base, and the junction held 9 bases outside the gene matches. CDR3 DNA: TGTGCCAGCAGCTTCCCGGGAGGCAAGGGGTCCTACGAGCAGTACGTC. As protein: CASSFPGGKGSYEQYV.

The chain recombines TRBV30 with TRBJ1-5; the D is unclear. V shed 0 bases and J shed 6 bases, with 15 bases lying between them. Germline assignment: CDR1 GTSNPN and CDR2 SVGIG (reference sequence). The CDR3 is 15 residues long. The CDR3 protein is CAWSVNGEGSQPQHF. For the CDR3, the DNA is TGTGCCTGGAGTGTAAATGGAGAAGGGAGTCAGCCCCAGCATTTT.

This clone was counted between two and nine times. The chain is built from TRBV5-8 and TRBJ1-5, with D perhaps matching TRBD1 (5 bases). CDR1 SGHTS and CDR2 YDEGEE come from the germline V gene. The CDR3 extends over 15 amino acids. Trimming took off 1 base at V and 1 base at J, with 9 bases between the two ends. Written as DNA, the CDR3 is TGTGCCAGCAGCTTGCGGGGGTCAAGCAATCAGCCCCAGCATTTT. Its protein product is CASSLRGSSNQPQHF.

This clone was detected only once. The chain uses TRBV4-3 and TRBJ2-1; 8 bases match TRBD2. The CDR3 sequence is 14 residues long. Looked up from germline, CDR1 is LGHNA and CDR2 is YSLEER. The V and J ends lost 3 bases and 10 bases, in that order; junction bases with no gene match: 8. CDR3 sequence reads: CASSQTGLDLEQFF. Here the CDR3 DNA reads TGCGCCAGCAGCCAGACGGGACTAGATTTAGAGCAGTTCTTC.

The gene calls are TRBV2 and TRBJ1-5, with TRBD1 matching over 7 bases. Germline V CDR1 and CDR2: SNHLY, FYNNEI. J gave up 2 bases and V 5 bases, and 6 bases lay outside the gene matches. The CDR3 has 15 residues. The CDR3 sequence is CASSPQGGGNQPQHF. The CDR3 DNA is TGTGCCAGCAGTCCTCAGGGGGGAGGCAATCAGCCCCAGCATTTT.

Remarks on this clone: One junction end disagrees with the germline gene, perhaps due to a read error. The genes are TRBV18 and TRBJ2-5, with 9 bases that match TRBD1. This CDR3 is built from 14 residues. From germline, CDR1 is KGHSH and CDR2 LQKENI. CDR3 nucleotides: TGTGCCAGCTCGCCACAGGGGGCGCGTCGGTCCCAGTACTTC. It yields the protein CASSPQGARRSQYF.

This chain uses TRBV7-9 with TRBJ2-5; D is possibly TRBD1 (5 bases). Germline V gene data show CDR1 as SEHNR and CDR2 as FQNEAQ (reference sequence). V lost 6 bases and J lost 9, with 17 bases in between. This CDR3 is built from 13 residues. CDR3 region: CASSFQGYEAQYF. The CDR3 DNA follows: TGTGCCAGCAGTTTCCAGGGATATGAGGCCCAGTACTTC.

The chain employs TRBV9 and TRBJ2-7, with 10 bases aligning to TRBD1. This CDR3 spans 16 amino acids. Germline CDR1 and CDR2: SGDLS and YYNGEE. V shed 4 bases and J 2 bases; nucleotides not matched to a gene: 9. CDR3 sequence: CASSIGAGTGAYEQYF. The DNA of the CDR3 is TGTGCCAGCAGCATAGGGGCCGGGACAGGGGCCTACGAGCAGTACTTC. The variable domain in full, completed from reference TRBV9 and TRBJ2-7, reads DSGVTQTPKHLITATGQRVTLRCSPRSGDLSVYWYQQSLDQGLQFLIQYYNGEERAKGNILERFSAQQFPDLHSELNLSSLELGDSALYFCASSIGAGTGAYEQYFGPGTRLTVT.

V usage is TRBV28 and J usage is TRBJ1-6; no clear D gene. The CDR3 totals 16 residues. Germline loops: CDR1 MDHEN, CDR2 SYDVKM. V was cut by 4 bases and J by 0 bases, with 10 bases left in between. For the CDR3, the DNA is TGTGCCAGCAGTTCCGAGGTGAGCTCCTATAATTCACCCCTCCACTTT. Amino acid sequence: CASSSEVSSYNSPLHF. The full variable domain, with the rest looked up from reference TRBV28 and TRBJ1-6, is DVKVTQSSRYLVKRTGEKVFLECVQDMDHENMFWYRQDPGLGLRLIYFSYDVKMKEKGDIPEGYSVSREKKERFSLILESASTNQTSMYLCASSSEVSSYNSPLHFGNGTRLTVT.

This chain links TRBV18 with TRBJ2-2; D is ambiguous. There are 15 residues in the CDR3. Trimming removed 0 bases at V and 6 bases at J, with 11 bases between. Per the germline V gene, CDR1 is KGHSH and CDR2 is LQKENI. This chain's CDR3 is CASSPPQGIPGELFF. Here the CDR3 DNA reads TGTGCCAGCTCACCACCGCAAGGGATCCCCGGGGAGCTGTTTTTT.

The rearrangement joins TRBV11-3 to TRBJ2-5; D gene uncertain. Germline V gene data show CDR1 as SGHNT and CDR2 as YENEEA. Trimming left V 5 bases short and J 5 bases short, with 12 bases between. This CDR3 is 13 amino acids long. The CDR3 loop is CASSPPDEETQYF. Written as DNA, the CDR3 is TGTGCCAGCAGCCCCCCAGACGAGGAGACCCAGTACTTC.

The V call is TRBV7-9, the J call TRBJ2-3; D gene unclear. The CDR3 has 11 residues. Germline-derived CDR1 and CDR2 are SEHNR and FQNEAQ (reference sequence). V lost 5 bases to trimming and J lost 6 bases, with 6 bases between them. The CDR3 here is CASSQVDTQYF. In DNA, the CDR3 is TGTGCCAGCAGCCAGGTGGATACGCAGTATTTT. Based on the CDR3 plus reference TRBV7-9 and TRBJ2-3, the full variable domain is DTGVSQNPRHKITKRGQNVTFRCDPISEHNRLYWYRQTLGQGPEFLTYFQNEAQLEKSRLLSDRFSAERPKGSFSTLEIQRTEQGDSAMYLCASSQVDTQYFGPGTRLTVL.

This sequence joins TRBV5-4 and TRBJ2-5; D is possibly TRBD2 (7 bases). Trimming removed 4 bases at V and 4 bases at J, with 11 bases between. CDR3 length: 13 amino acids. Per the germline V gene, CDR1 is SGHNT and CDR2 is YYREEE (reference sequence). The CDR3 is CASSRRGGETQYF. The CDR3 nucleotides are TGTGCCAGCAGCCGGAGGGGGGGAGAGACCCAGTACTTC.

The chain combines TRBV5-1 with TRBJ1-1; 7 nucleotides match TRBD1. This CDR3 has 18 amino acids. Trimming cost V 0 bases and J 0 bases; bases outside gene matches: 11. The germline gives CDR1 SGHRS, CDR2 YFSETQ. Here the CDR3 DNA reads TGCGCCAGCAGCTTGGCGGGGGGTCCGGGACAGCTGAACACTGAAGCTTTCTTT. Encoded protein: CASSLAGGPGQLNTEAFF.

This sequence joins TRBV4-1 and TRBJ2-7; 7 bases are shared with TRBD1. The junction had 3 bases not matched to a gene; V was cut back by 3 bases and J by 1 base. Per germline, CDR1 MGHRA and CDR2 YSYEKL. This CDR3 is built from 14 residues. The CDR3 loop is CASSQGDSSYEQYF. The DNA for the CDR3 is TGCGCCAGCAGCCAGGGGGACAGTTCCTACGAGCAGTACTTC.

This chain uses TRBV7-8 with TRBJ1-5; D unresolved. The CDR3 is 15 residues long. Trimming stripped 0 bases from V and 0 bases from J, with 6 bases between. Germline-derived CDR1 and CDR2 are SGHVS and FQNEAQ. CDR3 protein: CASSLAGNSNQPQHF. Here the CDR3 DNA reads TGTGCCAGCAGCTTAGCGGGAAATAGCAATCAGCCCCAGCATTTT.

The chain employs TRBV7-8 and TRBJ1-5; 7 bases fit TRBD1. This CDR3 region has 15 residues. Germline V gives CDR1 SGHVS, CDR2 FQNEAQ. The V gene end was trimmed by 5 bases and the J gene end by 5 bases; junction bases not matched to a gene: 9. The CDR3 coding sequence is TGTGCCAGCAGCCCCCTAACAGGGGACGATCAGCCCCAGCATTTT. Amino acids: CASSPLTGDDQPQHF.

The V call is TRBV11-3, the J call TRBJ2-2; D unresolved. The V and J ends lost 5 bases and 7 bases respectively, with 11 bases between them. CDR3 length: 13 amino acids. Germline-derived CDR1 and CDR2 are SGHNT and YENEEA. CDR3 protein: CASSPFNGGELFF. The CDR3 DNA reads as TGTGCCAGCAGCCCTTTCAACGGCGGGGAGCTGTTTTTT.